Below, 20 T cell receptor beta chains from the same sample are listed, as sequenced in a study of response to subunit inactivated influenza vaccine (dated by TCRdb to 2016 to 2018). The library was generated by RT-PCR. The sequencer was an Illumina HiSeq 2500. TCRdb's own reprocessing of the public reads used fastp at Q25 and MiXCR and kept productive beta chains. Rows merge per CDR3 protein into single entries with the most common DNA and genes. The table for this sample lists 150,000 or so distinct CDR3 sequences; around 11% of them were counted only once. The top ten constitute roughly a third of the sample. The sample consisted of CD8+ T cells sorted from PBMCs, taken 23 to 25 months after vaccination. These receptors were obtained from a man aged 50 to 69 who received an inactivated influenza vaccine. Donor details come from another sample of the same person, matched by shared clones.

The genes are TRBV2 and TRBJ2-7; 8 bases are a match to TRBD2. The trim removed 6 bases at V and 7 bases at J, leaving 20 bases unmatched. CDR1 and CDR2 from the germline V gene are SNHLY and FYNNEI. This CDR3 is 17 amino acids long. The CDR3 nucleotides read TGTGCCAGCAGCGAATTACCGGGAGGGGGATCCTTGTTTGAGCAGTACTTC. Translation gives CASSELPGGGSLFEQYF.

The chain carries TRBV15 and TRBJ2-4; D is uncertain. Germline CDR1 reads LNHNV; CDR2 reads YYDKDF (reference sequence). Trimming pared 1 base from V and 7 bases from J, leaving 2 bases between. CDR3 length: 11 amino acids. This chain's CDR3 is CATSRGNIQYF. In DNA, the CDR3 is TGTGCCACCAGCAGAGGGAACATTCAGTACTTC.

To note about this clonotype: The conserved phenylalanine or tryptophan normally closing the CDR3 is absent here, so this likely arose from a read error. CDR3: CSVESRLSSYNEQFL. The CDR3 bases are TGCAGCGTTGAAAGTCGGCTCAGCTCCTACAATGAGCAGTTCTTA. This chain uses TRBV29-1 with TRBJ2-1; D is uncertain. V was cut by 2 bases and J by 0 bases, with 11 bases left in between. The CDR3 has 15 residues. The germline CDR1 and CDR2 sequences are SQVTM and ANQGSEA.

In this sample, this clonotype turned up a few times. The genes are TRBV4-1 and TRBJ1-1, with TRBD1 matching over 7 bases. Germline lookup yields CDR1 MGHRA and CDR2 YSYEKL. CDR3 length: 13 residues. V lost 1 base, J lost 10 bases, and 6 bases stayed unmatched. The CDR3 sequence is CASSQVEQGRAFF. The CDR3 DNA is TGCGCCAGCAGCCAAGTAGAACAGGGGCGAGCTTTCTTT.

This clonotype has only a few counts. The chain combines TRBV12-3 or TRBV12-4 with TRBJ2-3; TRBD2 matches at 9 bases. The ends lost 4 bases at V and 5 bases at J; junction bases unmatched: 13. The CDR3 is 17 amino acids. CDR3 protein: CASSWGAGGLALDTQYF. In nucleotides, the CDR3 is TGTGCCAGCAGTTGGGGAGCGGGGGGCCTGGCCCTAGATACGCAGTATTTT.

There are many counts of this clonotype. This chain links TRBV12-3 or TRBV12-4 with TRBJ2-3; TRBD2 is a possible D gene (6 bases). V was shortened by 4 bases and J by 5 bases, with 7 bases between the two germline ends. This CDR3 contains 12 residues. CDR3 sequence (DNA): TGTGCCAGCAGTTGGAGGGGAGATACGCAGTATTTT. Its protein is CASSWRGDTQYF.

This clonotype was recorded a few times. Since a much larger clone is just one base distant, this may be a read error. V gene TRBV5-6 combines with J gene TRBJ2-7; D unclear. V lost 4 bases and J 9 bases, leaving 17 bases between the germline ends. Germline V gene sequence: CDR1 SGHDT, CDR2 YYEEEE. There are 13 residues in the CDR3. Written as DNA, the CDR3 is TGTGCCAGCAGCCCCGGTCCCGGATTCCCGCAGTACTTC. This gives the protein CASSPGPGFPQYF.

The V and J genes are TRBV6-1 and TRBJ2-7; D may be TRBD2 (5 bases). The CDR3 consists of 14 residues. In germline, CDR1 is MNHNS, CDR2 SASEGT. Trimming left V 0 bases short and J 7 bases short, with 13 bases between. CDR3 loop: CASSEAPTSGEQYF. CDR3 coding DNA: TGTGCCAGCAGTGAAGCGCCGACGTCGGGGGAGCAGTACTTC.

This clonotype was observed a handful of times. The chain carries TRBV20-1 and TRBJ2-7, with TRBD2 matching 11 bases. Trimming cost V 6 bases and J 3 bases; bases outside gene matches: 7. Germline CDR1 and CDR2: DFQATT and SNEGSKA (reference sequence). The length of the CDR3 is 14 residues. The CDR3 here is CSAHRLAGHYEQYF. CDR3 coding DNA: TGCAGTGCCCACCGACTAGCGGGGCACTACGAGCAGTACTTC.

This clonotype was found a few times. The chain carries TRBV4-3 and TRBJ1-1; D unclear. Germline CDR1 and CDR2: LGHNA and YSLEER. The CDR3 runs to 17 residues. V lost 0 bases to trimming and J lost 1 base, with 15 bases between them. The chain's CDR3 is CASSQEFYKGGNTEAFF. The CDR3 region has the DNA TGCGCCAGCAGCCAAGAATTTTATAAGGGAGGGAACACTGAAGCTTTCTTT.

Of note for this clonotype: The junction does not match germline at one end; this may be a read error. The CDR3 sequence: CARSLWASGRDTQYF. The CDR3 DNA reads as TGTGCCAGAAGTTTATGGGCTAGCGGGCGGGATACGCAGTATTTT. The chain uses TRBV27 and TRBJ2-3; 8 bases agree with TRBD2. Germline CDR1 reads MNHEY; CDR2 reads SMNVEV (reference sequence). This CDR3 region has 15 residues.

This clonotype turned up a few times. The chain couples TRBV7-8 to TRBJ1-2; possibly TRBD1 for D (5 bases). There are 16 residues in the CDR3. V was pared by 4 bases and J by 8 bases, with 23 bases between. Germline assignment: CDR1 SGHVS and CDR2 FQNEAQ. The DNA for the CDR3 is TGTGCCAGCAGCTCGCCACGAGCCAAGGGGCAAGGAGGCTACACCTTC. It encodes CASSSPRAKGQGGYTF.

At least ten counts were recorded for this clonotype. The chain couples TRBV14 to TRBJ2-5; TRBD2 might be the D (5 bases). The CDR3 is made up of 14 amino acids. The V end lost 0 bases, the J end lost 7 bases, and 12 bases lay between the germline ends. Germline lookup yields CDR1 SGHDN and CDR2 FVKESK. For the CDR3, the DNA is TGTGCCAGCAGCCAAGATGGGGTCCGGGGGACCCAGTACTTC. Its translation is CASSQDGVRGTQYF.

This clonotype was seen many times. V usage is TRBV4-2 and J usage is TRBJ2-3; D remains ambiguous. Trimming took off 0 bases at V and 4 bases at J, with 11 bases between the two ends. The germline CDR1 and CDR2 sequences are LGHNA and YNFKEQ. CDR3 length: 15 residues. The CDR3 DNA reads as TGTGCCAGCAGCCAAGATCCAGCGTTAGCAGATACGCAGTATTTT. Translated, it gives CASSQDPALADTQYF.

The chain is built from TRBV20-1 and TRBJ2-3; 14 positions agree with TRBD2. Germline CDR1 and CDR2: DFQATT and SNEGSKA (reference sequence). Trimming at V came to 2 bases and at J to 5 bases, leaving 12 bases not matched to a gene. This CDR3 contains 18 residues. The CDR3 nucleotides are TGCAGTGCTAGAACTCACCTGGGACTAGCGGGAGAAGGAGATACGCAGTATTTT. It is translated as CSARTHLGLAGEGDTQYF.

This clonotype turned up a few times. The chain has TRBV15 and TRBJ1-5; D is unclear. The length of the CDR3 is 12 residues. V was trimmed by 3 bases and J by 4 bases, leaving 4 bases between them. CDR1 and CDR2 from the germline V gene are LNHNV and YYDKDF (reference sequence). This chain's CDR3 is CATSSTNQPQHF. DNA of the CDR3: TGTGCCACCAGCAGCACGAATCAGCCCCAGCATTTT. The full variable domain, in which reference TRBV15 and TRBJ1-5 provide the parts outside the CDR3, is DAMVIQNPRYQVTQFGKPVTLSCSQTLNHNVMYWYQQKSSQAPKLLFHYYDKDFNNEADTPDNFQSRRPNTSFCFLDIRSPGLGDTAMYLCATSSTNQPQHFGDGTRLSIL.

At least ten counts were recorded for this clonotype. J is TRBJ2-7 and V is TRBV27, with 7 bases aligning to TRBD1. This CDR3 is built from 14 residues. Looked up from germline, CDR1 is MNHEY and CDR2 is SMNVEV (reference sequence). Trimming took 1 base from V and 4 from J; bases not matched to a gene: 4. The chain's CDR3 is CASSLLGGRYEQYF. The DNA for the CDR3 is TGTGCCAGCAGTTTATTAGGGGGCCGGTACGAGCAGTACTTC.

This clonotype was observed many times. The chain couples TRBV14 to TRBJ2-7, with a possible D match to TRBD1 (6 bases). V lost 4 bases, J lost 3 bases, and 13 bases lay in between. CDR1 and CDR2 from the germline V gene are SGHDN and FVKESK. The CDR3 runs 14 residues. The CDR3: CASSLLGQNYEQYF. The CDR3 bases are TGTGCCAGCAGCCTGCTCGGACAGAACTACGAGCAGTACTTC.

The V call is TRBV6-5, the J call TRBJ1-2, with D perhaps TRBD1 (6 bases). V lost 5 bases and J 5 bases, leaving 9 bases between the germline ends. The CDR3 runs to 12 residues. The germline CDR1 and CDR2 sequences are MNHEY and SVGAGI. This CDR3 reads CASSTGKYGYTF. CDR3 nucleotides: TGTGCCAGCAGTACAGGGAAGTATGGCTACACCTTC.

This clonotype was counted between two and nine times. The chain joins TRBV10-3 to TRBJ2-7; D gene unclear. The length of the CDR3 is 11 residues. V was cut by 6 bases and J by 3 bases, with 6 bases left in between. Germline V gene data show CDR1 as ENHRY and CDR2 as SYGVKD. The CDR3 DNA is TGTGCCATCAGGGAAAGCTACGAGCAGTACTTC. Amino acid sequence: CAIRESYEQYF.